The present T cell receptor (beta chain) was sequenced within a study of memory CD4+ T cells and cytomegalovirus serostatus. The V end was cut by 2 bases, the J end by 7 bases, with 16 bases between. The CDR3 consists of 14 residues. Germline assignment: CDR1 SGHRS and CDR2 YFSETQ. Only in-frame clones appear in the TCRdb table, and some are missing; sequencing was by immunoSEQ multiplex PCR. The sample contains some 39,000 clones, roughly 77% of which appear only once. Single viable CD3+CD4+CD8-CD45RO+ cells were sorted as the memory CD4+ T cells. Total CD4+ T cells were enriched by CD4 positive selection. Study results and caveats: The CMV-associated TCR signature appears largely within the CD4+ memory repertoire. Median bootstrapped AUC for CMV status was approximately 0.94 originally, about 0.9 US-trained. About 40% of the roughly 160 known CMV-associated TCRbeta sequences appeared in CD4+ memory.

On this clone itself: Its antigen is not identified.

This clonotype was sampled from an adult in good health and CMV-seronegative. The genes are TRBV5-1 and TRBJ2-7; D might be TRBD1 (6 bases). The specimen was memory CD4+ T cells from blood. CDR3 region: CASSFSGDLSEQYF. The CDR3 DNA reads TGCGCCAGCAGCTTCTCAGGGGACCTGTCAGAGCAGTACTTC.